One and the same sample provided the 28 T cell receptor beta chains below, sequenced in a study of cytomegalovirus exposure and HLA in healthy donors. PCR amplification relied on 60 Vbeta primers (plus 13 Jbeta primers). This table comes from immunoSEQ multiplex PCR, and its TCRdb copy is limited to in-frame clones, with some not included. The profile shows around 150,000 clones, 65% to 70% of them singletons. The material sequenced was PBMCs. Every receptor here comes from a man aged 25 to 45 in good health and CMV-seropositive.

This chain links TRBV7-3 with TRBJ2-7; 8 bases map to TRBD2. The germline V gene has CDR1 SGHTA and CDR2 FQGTGA. The V segment lost 5 bases and the J segment 4 bases; nucleotides outside the gene matches: 10. CDR3 length: 15 residues. The CDR3 region is CASSPEAGVRYEQYF. CDR3 coding DNA: TGTGCCAGCAGCCCAGAAGCGGGAGTTAGGTACGAGCAGTACTTC. The full variable domain, rest sourced from reference TRBV7-3 and TRBJ2-7, is GAGVSQTPSNKVTEKGKYVELRCDPISGHTALYWYRQSLGQGPEFLIYFQGTGAADDSGLPNDRFFAVRPEGSVSTLKIQRTERGDSAVYLCASSPEAGVRYEQYFGPGTRLTVT.

This clone appeared a few times. As DNA, the CDR3 is TGCGCCAGCAGCTTATCTCCCTCGGTCACAGATACGCAGTATTTT. It translates to CASSLSPSVTDTQYF. J is TRBJ2-3 and V is TRBV5-1; D uncertain. Trimming removed 2 bases at V and 2 bases at J, with 12 bases between. The CDR3 contains 15 residues. Germline-derived CDR1 and CDR2 are SGHRS and YFSETQ.

The chain has TRBV4-2 and TRBJ2-3, with 14 positions matching TRBD2. Germline CDR1 and CDR2: LGHNA and YNFKEQ. Trimming cost V 4 bases and J 2 bases; bases outside gene matches: 8. This CDR3 has 18 amino acids. The CDR3 bases are TGTGCCAGCAGCCCTAGACTAGCGGGAGGGCTTTTCACAGATACGCAGTATTTT. Amino acid sequence: CASSPRLAGGLFTDTQYF.

V usage is TRBV28 and J usage is TRBJ2-3; the match to TRBD2 covers 9 bases. Unmatched junction bases numbered 8, after V lost 2 bases and J lost 2 bases. The germline CDR1 and CDR2 sequences are MDHEN and SYDVKM. There are 17 residues in the CDR3. The CDR3 is CASSLARGLALTDTQYF. The CDR3 region has the DNA TGTGCCAGCAGTTTAGCTCGGGGACTAGCCCTCACAGATACGCAGTATTTT.

There are a few counts of this clone. The V gene is TRBV6-6, the J gene TRBJ1-2; a weak D match, TRBD1 (6 bases). The CDR3 is 13 residues long. Germline V gives CDR1 MNHNY, CDR2 SVGAGI (reference sequence). The V and J ends lost 0 bases and 4 bases respectively, with 6 bases between them. The CDR3 sequence is CASSYSDSYGYTF. The CDR3 nucleotides read TGTGCCAGCAGTTACTCGGACAGCTATGGCTACACCTTC.

The chain uses TRBV6-1 and TRBJ1-4; D is perhaps TRBD1 (5 bases). Germline assignment: CDR1 MNHNS and CDR2 SASEGT. The ends were cut back, 4 bases at V and 10 bases at J, with 22 bases in the middle. The CDR3 contains 16 residues. The CDR3 is CASSGGRGRASGKLFF. The CDR3 DNA sequence: TGTGCCAGCAGTGGAGGGCGGGGGAGGGCTTCGGGAAAACTGTTTTTT.

The sample holds one count of this clone. V gene TRBV7-6 combines with J gene TRBJ1-1; 11 bases agree with TRBD1. The CDR3 totals 15 residues. CDR1 is SGHVS, CDR2 FNYEAQ, per germline. The V segment lost 4 bases and the J segment 2 bases; nucleotides outside the gene matches: 3. This CDR3 is CASSSDRGRNTEAFF. The DNA for the CDR3 is TGTGCCAGCAGCTCGGACAGGGGGCGCAACACTGAAGCTTTCTTT. The whole variable domain, remainder taken from reference TRBV7-6 and TRBJ1-1, is GAGVSQSPRYKVTKRGQDVALRCDPISGHVSLYWYRQALGQGPEFLTYFNYEAQQDKSGLPNDRFSAERPEGSISTLTIQRTEQRDSAMYRCASSSDRGRNTEAFFGQGTRLTVV.

This clone was detected only a few times. V usage is TRBV7-9 and J usage is TRBJ2-7; the D gene is possibly TRBD2 (6 bases). The CDR3 covers 13 residues. Germline-derived CDR1 and CDR2 are SEHNR and FQNEAQ (reference sequence). Trimming took off 6 bases at V and 4 bases at J, with 13 bases between the two ends. The CDR3 here is CASSGGIVYEQYF. The CDR3 DNA sequence: TGTGCCAGCAGTGGCGGGATCGTATACGAGCAGTACTTC.

The rearrangement joins TRBV9 to TRBJ1-4; 7 nucleotides align to TRBD1. The CDR3 is 15 residues long. In germline, CDR1 is SGDLS, CDR2 YYNGEE. V dropped 4 bases and J dropped 8; count of bases not matched to a gene: 11. CDR3 in DNA: TGTGCCAGCAGCCCAGGGACAGCAAGTAGGGAAAAACTGTTTTTT. Translated, it gives CASSPGTASREKLFF.

The rearrangement links TRBV11-3 to TRBJ2-1; TRBD2 agrees at 8 bases. The CDR3 covers 15 residues. Germline trimming cut 3 bases from V and 4 bases from J; bases unmatched to any gene: 5. CDR1 SGHNT and CDR2 YENEEA come from the germline V gene. The CDR3 DNA reads TGTGCCAGCAGCTTGCCGGGACTAGTATACAATGAGCAGTTCTTC. Residues: CASSLPGLVYNEQFF.

This clone was observed once. Germline is not matched at one junction end, which may reflect a read error. The genes are TRBV10-3 and TRBJ2-7; 7 bases line up with TRBD2. The CDR3 is made up of 14 amino acids. CDR1 is ENHRY, CDR2 SYGVKD, per germline. Written as DNA, the CDR3 is TGTGCCATCTTAGGACTAGACGGCTCCCACGAGCAGTACTTC. Protein sequence: CAILGLDGSHEQYF.

The gene calls are TRBV6-1 and TRBJ2-5; tentatively, D is TRBD1 (5 bases). Germline lookup yields CDR1 MNHNS and CDR2 SASEGT. This CDR3 has 14 amino acids. V was cut by 5 bases and J by 5 bases, with 15 bases left in between. The CDR3 protein is CASSWTTPPETQYF. CDR3 DNA: TGTGCCAGCAGTTGGACAACTCCCCCGGAGACCCAGTACTTC.

The gene calls are TRBV29-1 and TRBJ2-1; 11 positions agree with TRBD2. J gave up 0 bases and V 2 bases, and 15 bases lay outside the gene matches. The CDR3 loop spans 20 amino acids. Germline-derived CDR1 and CDR2 are SQVTM and ANQGSEA. This CDR3 is CSVERGLAGGFGSSYNEQFF. The CDR3 DNA is TGCAGCGTTGAAAGAGGATTAGCGGGAGGGTTTGGTAGCTCCTACAATGAGCAGTTCTTC.

The rearrangement uses TRBV18 and TRBJ2-1; 9 positions agree with TRBD2. This CDR3 has 15 amino acids. V was pared by 3 bases and J by 6 bases, with 6 bases of the junction left unmatched. Per the germline V gene, CDR1 is KGHSH and CDR2 is LQKENI. The chain's CDR3 is CASSPIAGVGNEQFF. Here the CDR3 DNA reads TGTGCCAGCTCACCTATAGCGGGAGTAGGCAATGAGCAGTTCTTC.

This clone was seen just once. The chain couples TRBV28 to TRBJ2-7; no reliable D call. The germline V and J ends were trimmed by 6 bases and 3 bases, with 12 bases remaining between them. Germline V lookup: CDR1 MDHEN, CDR2 SYDVKM. The CDR3 consists of 13 residues. The CDR3 DNA reads as TGTGCCAGCAGCCCGCCTCCTATCTACGAGCAGTACTTC. This gives the protein CASSPPPIYEQYF. The complete variable domain, with remaining parts taken from reference TRBV28 and TRBJ2-7, reads DVKVTQSSRYLVKRTGEKVFLECVQDMDHENMFWYRQDPGLGLRLIYFSYDVKMKEKGDIPEGYSVSREKKERFSLILESASTNQTSMYLCASSPPPIYEQYFGPGTRLTVT.

This clone was observed a handful of times. The chain couples TRBV4-1 to TRBJ1-5, with 8 bases matching TRBD1. The CDR3 spans 16 residues. Germline CDR1 is MGHRA and CDR2 is YSYEKL. The J segment lost 4 bases and the V segment lost 2 bases, leaving 7 bases of the junction unmatched. The CDR3 bases are TGCGCCAGCAGCCAATCGACAGGGGTAGGTAATCAGCCCCAGCATTTT. It codes for CASSQSTGVGNQPQHF.

The chain carries TRBV4-2 and TRBJ2-1, with D tentatively TRBD2 (6 bases). The V end was cut by 4 bases, the J end by 9 bases, with 13 bases between. Germline V gene data show CDR1 as LGHNA and CDR2 as YNFKEQ. There are 13 residues in the CDR3. CDR3 sequence reads: CASSPSSGGEQFF. The CDR3 region has the DNA TGTGCCAGCAGCCCGAGCTCCGGGGGTGAGCAGTTCTTC.

This chain joins TRBV15 and TRBJ2-7; D is uncertain. V shed 0 bases and J shed 3 bases, with 12 bases lying between them. The CDR3 covers 15 residues. CDR1 LNHNV and CDR2 YYDKDF come from the germline V gene (reference sequence). CDR3 region: CATSRDLSMLYEQYF. CDR3 in DNA: TGTGCCACCAGCAGAGATCTTAGTATGCTCTACGAGCAGTACTTC.

The chain links TRBV7-9 to TRBJ2-3, with 13 bases matching TRBD2. The CDR3 length is 16 residues. Germline V CDR1 and CDR2: SEHNR, FQNEAQ (reference sequence). Unmatched junction bases numbered 5, after V lost 5 bases and J lost 3 bases. In nucleotides, the CDR3 is TGTGCCAGCAGCCAAGGGACTAGCGGGATAACAGATACGCAGTATTTT. Protein product: CASSQGTSGITDTQYF. Full variable domain (missing parts from reference TRBV7-9 and TRBJ2-3): DTGVSQNPRHKITKRGQNVTFRCDPISEHNRLYWYRQTLGQGPEFLTYFQNEAQLEKSRLLSDRFSAERPKGSFSTLEIQRTEQGDSAMYLCASSQGTSGITDTQYFGPGTRLTVL.

This clone was seen a few times. The V and J genes are TRBV6-6 and TRBJ1-1; the match to TRBD1 covers 7 bases. CDR3 length: 16 residues. CDR1 and CDR2 (germline): MNHNY, SVGAGI (reference sequence). The junction had 8 bases not matched to a gene; V was cut back by 2 bases and J by 2 bases. CDR3 coding DNA: TGTGCCAGCAGTTACCATCCGACAGGGAGAAACACTGAAGCTTTCTTT. This encodes CASSYHPTGRNTEAFF.

The V gene is TRBV19, the J gene TRBJ2-7, with 8 bases identical to TRBD2. This CDR3 is built from 17 residues. Trimming removed 3 bases from V and 1 base from J; junction bases left unmatched: 11. Looked up from germline, CDR1 is LNHDA and CDR2 is SQIVND (reference sequence). For the CDR3, the DNA is TGTGCCAGTAGTATTTTGGCTGGCGGGGGGTCGTCCTACGAGCAGTACTTC. As protein: CASSILAGGGSSYEQYF. The variable domain in full, with the rest retrieved from reference TRBV19 and TRBJ2-7, is DGGITQSPKYLFRKEGQNVTLSCEQNLNHDAMYWYRQDPGQGLRLIYYSQIVNDFQKGDIAEGYSVSREKKESFPLTVTSAQKNPTAFYLCASSILAGGGSSYEQYFGPGTRLTVT.

The rearrangement joins TRBV18 to TRBJ2-1; 8 bases map to TRBD2. CDR3 length: 17 residues. Per the germline V gene, CDR1 is KGHSH and CDR2 is LQKENI. Trimming cost V 2 bases and J 0 bases; bases outside gene matches: 6. The CDR3 DNA sequence: TGTGCCAGCTCACCATTTAGCGGGGTTAGCTCCTACAATGAGCAGTTCTTC. This codes for CASSPFSGVSSYNEQFF.

The gene calls are TRBV5-1 and TRBJ2-2; the D is unclear. Germline V lookup: CDR1 SGHRS, CDR2 YFSETQ. V lost 4 bases and J 5 bases, leaving 12 bases between the germline ends. CDR3 length equals 14 residues. The CDR3 protein is CASSPPGLTGELFF. Written as DNA, the CDR3 is TGCGCCAGCAGCCCCCCAGGTCTGACCGGGGAGCTGTTTTTT.

This clone was observed a few times. V is TRBV4-2 and J is TRBJ2-6; D gene uncertain. Deletions cut 0 bases from V and 0 bases from J, with 6 bases between. This CDR3 is built from 16 residues. CDR1 is LGHNA and CDR2 is YNFKEQ in the germline V gene. CDR3 in amino acids: CASSQDDNSGANVLTF. In DNA form, the CDR3 reads TGTGCCAGCAGCCAAGATGACAACTCTGGGGCCAACGTCCTGACTTTC.

This clone was detected once. The DNA is omitted, as the CDR3 cannot be located on it reliably, and the CDR3 follows TCRdb's listing. The V call is TRBV14, the J call TRBJ2-1; TRBD2 is taken as the D call from the table, unchecked against the DNA. The CDR3 is 14 amino acids long, termini counted. Germline V gene lookup returns CDR1 SGHDN and CDR2 FVKESK. The CDR3 protein is CASSQVASGSSPFF.

The V and J genes are TRBV27 and TRBJ2-7; 10 nucleotides match TRBD1. V lost 6 bases and J lost 2; bases outside the gene matches: 4. CDR3 length equals 14 residues. Germline CDR1 MNHEY, CDR2 SMNVEV (reference sequence). This CDR3 is CASSLGQGPYEQYF. The CDR3 DNA reads TGTGCCAGCAGCCTGGGACAGGGGCCCTACGAGCAGTACTTC.

There are a few counts of this clone. This chain connects TRBV27 to TRBJ2-1, with D maybe TRBD2 (6 bases). Germline values: CDR1 MNHEY, CDR2 SMNVEV (reference sequence). Trimming removed 5 bases from V and 0 bases from J, with 8 bases in between. CDR3 length equals 14 residues. CDR3 amino acids: CASSVGSSYNEQFF. The CDR3 DNA sequence: TGTGCCAGCAGTGTCGGGAGCTCCTACAATGAGCAGTTCTTC.

The chain links TRBV2 to TRBJ2-5; 7 nucleotides line up with TRBD2. Matching the DNA end better, TRBJ2-7 makes the J call doubtful. Germline V gene data show CDR1 as SNHLY and CDR2 as FYNNEI. This CDR3 is 16 amino acids long. For the CDR3, the DNA is TGTGCCAGCAGGAATTCACGGGGGGACGGACCCTACGAGCAGTACTTC. Translated: CASRNSRGDGPYEQYF.